Following are 3 T cell receptor beta chains from one sample sequenced in a study of radiation and T cells in renal cell carcinoma. Time point meaning: baseline pretreatment blood. Treatment indicated: 15 Gy SBRT to primary tumor, nephrectomy 4 weeks later. Sequenced by immunoSEQ multiplex PCR; TCRdb stores in-frame clones only, minus some. The repertoire holds 110,000 to 150,000 clones, with approximately 87% as singletons. The sequences come from blood, collected from a patient whose treatment included radiotherapy and nephrectomy. These receptors all come from a woman in her 50s with renal cell carcinoma.

The count of this clone is one. The chain links TRBV7-2 to TRBJ2-7; 7 bases line up with TRBD2. This CDR3 comprises 15 residues. J lost 3 bases, V lost 6 bases, and 11 bases had no gene match. Germline V gene data show CDR1 as SGHTA and CDR2 as FQGNSA. CDR3 sequence reads: CASSSSSGLGYEQYF. For the CDR3, the DNA is TGTGCCAGCAGTTCCTCTAGCGGCTTGGGCTACGAGCAGTACTTC.

This sequence joins TRBV10-1 and TRBJ1-1; D is unclear. Trimming shortened V by 6 bases and J by 1 base, and 9 bases separated the two germline ends. Germline CDR1 WNHNN, CDR2 SYGVQD (reference sequence). This CDR3 is 13 amino acids long. Written as DNA, the CDR3 is TGCGCCAGCAGGGAGGACGGGAACACTGAAGCTTTCTTT. Translation: CASREDGNTEAFF.

In its sample, this clone was seen once. This chain joins TRBV10-2 and TRBJ2-2; D may match TRBD1 or TRBD2 (5 bases each). The CDR3 covers 12 residues. V was pared by 10 bases and J by 6 bases, with 12 bases between. Germline CDR1 reads WSHSY; CDR2 reads SAAADI. The CDR3 DNA is TGCGCCACCCAACTAGGGGCCGGGGAGCTGTTTTTT. Protein product: CATQLGAGELFF.